This record concerns one T cell receptor (beta chain) sequence. Researchers ran immunoSEQ v3.0 at survey level. Profiling relied on immunoSEQ multiplex PCR, and the TCRdb table lists in-frame clones only, not all of them. The sample consists of tens of thousands of clones, over 90% of them appearing once. It was in the United States that all participants with HIV were treated. The data were taken from a study of long-term antiretroviral therapy in people with HIV. Sequenced here: unsorted PBMCs, sampled 4.4 years after starting antiretroviral therapy. The clonotype comes from a woman aged 50 to 65 with HIV.

The CDR3 sequence: CSVGYRGLTGELFF. The CDR3 DNA is TGCAGCGTTGGTTACAGGGGTTTGACCGGGGAGCTGTTTTTT. The chain uses TRBV29-1 and TRBJ2-2; 7 bases fit TRBD1. The V segment lost 4 bases and the J segment 5 bases; nucleotides outside the gene matches: 7. Germline assignment: CDR1 SQVTM and CDR2 ANQGSEA. The CDR3 runs 14 residues.